Below are 8 T cell receptor beta chains sequenced from a single sample in a study of regulatory T cells in long-lasting Graves disease. Time point given: newly diagnosed GD, antithyroid drugs for less than 3 months. Extracted PBMC RNA gave rise to the TCR library. Library construction for TCR beta used iRepertoire HTBI primers and Arm-PCR of CDR3 regions. Using its own MiXCR run on the multiplex PCR reads, TCRdb lists one record per CDR3 protein. The sample consists of under 500,000 distinct CDR3 sequences, less than 20% of them appearing once. This same sample was also part of a study on T cells in Graves' hyperthyroidism and ophthalmopathy.

The source was peripheral blood mononuclear cells (PBMCs), collected at new diagnosis, from a patient treated with antithyroid drugs. Receptors were obtained from a woman aged 25 to 39 with Graves disease.

This clonotype was seen at least ten times. The chain has TRBV10-3 and TRBJ2-3; 12 bases agree with TRBD2. This CDR3 has 15 residues. CDR1 is ENHRY, CDR2 SYGVKD, per germline. V lost 10 bases, J lost 2 bases, and 7 bases stayed unmatched. The CDR3 nucleotides are TGTGCCACAAAGACTAGCGGGAGTACCACAGATACGCAGTATTTT. Translating it yields CATKTSGSTTDTQYF.

This clonotype was found many times. The chain has TRBV7-9 and TRBJ2-7; 8 nucleotides agree with TRBD1. Germline values: CDR1 SEHNR, CDR2 FQNEAQ (reference sequence). With 3 bases clipped from V and 1 base from J, the junction kept 5 bases outside the gene matches. The CDR3 runs to 15 residues. CDR3 in amino acids: CASSFWTGRSYEQYF. DNA of the CDR3: TGTGCCAGCAGCTTTTGGACAGGGAGGTCCTACGAGCAGTACTTC.

This clonotype has at least ten counts. The chain has TRBV28 and TRBJ1-4; no definite D call. CDR1 is MDHEN, CDR2 SYDVKM, per germline. V shed 5 bases and J shed 7 bases, with 8 bases lying between them. This CDR3 is built from 12 residues. CDR3 sequence: CASSPPGEKLFF. The CDR3 DNA follows: TGTGCCAGCAGTCCACCTGGTGAAAAACTGTTTTTT.

The sample holds many counts of this clonotype. The chain is built from TRBV6-1 and TRBJ2-7; 15 bases map to TRBD2. This CDR3 is 17 amino acids long. The germline V gene has CDR1 MNHNS and CDR2 SASEGT. The V and J ends lost 5 bases and 3 bases, in that order; junction bases with no gene match: 8. The DNA of the CDR3 is TGTGCCAGCAGTCCTATTGGGACTAGCGGGAGGCACTACGAGCAGTACTTC. Its protein product is CASSPIGTSGRHYEQYF.

This rearrangement joins TRBV27 to TRBJ2-7; D unresolved. V lost 7 bases to trimming and J lost 2 bases, with 15 bases between them. The CDR3 length is 14 residues. The V gene's germline CDR1 is MNHEY and CDR2 SMNVEV (reference sequence). The CDR3 coding sequence is TGTGCCAGCAATCCAACGCCCAGACCCTACGAGCAGTACTTC. This encodes CASNPTPRPYEQYF.

This clonotype was counted many times. V usage is TRBV2 and J usage is TRBJ1-2; D gene unclear. The CDR3 contains 15 residues. The germline gives CDR1 SNHLY, CDR2 FYNNEI. V lost 5 bases to trimming and J lost 0 bases, with 13 bases between them. CDR3 sequence (DNA): TGTGCCAGCAGTCAGTTCGGATCCTCTAACTATGGCTACACCTTC. This translates into CASSQFGSSNYGYTF.

This clonotype was counted many times. The chain carries TRBV5-5 and TRBJ2-3; no reliable D call. Germline loops: CDR1 SGHKS, CDR2 YYEKEE (reference sequence). The CDR3 sequence is 12 residues long. V was pared by 2 bases and J by 2 bases, with 3 bases between. CDR3 in amino acids: CASSFTTDTQYF. The CDR3, as DNA: TGTGCCAGCAGCTTCACCACAGATACGCAGTATTTT.

As regards this clonotype: Mismatch with germline at one junction end may stem from a read error. The gene calls are TRBV2 and TRBJ1-1; TRBD1 matches 8 bases. The CDR3 consists of 14 residues. The V gene's germline CDR1 is SNHLY and CDR2 FYNNEI. The CDR3 DNA reads as TGTGCCAGCAGGGAAGGGACAGGGAACACTGAAGCTTTCTTT. This sequence encodes CASREGTGNTEAFF.